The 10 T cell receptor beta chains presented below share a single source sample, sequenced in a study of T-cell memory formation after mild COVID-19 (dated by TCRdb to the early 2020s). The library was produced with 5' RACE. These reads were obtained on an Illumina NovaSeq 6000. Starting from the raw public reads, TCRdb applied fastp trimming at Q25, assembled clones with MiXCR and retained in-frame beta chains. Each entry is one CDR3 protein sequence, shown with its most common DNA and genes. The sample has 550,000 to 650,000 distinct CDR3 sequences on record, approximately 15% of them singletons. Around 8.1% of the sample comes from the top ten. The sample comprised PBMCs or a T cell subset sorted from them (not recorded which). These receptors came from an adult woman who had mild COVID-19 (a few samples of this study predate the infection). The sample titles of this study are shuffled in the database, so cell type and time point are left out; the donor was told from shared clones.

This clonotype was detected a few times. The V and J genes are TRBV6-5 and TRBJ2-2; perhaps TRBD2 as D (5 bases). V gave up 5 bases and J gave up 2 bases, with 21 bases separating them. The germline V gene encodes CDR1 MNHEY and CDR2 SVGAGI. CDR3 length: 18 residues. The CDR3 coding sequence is TGTGCCAGCAGTCACTGGCCCCTCGGACTGTTTAACACCGGGGAGCTGTTTTTT. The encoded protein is CASSHWPLGLFNTGELFF.

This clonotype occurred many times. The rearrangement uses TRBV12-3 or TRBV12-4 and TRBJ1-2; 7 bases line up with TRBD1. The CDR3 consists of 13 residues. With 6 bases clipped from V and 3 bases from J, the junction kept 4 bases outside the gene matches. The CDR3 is CASRGGTDYGYTF. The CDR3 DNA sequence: TGTGCCAGCAGGGGGGGGACAGACTATGGCTACACCTTC.

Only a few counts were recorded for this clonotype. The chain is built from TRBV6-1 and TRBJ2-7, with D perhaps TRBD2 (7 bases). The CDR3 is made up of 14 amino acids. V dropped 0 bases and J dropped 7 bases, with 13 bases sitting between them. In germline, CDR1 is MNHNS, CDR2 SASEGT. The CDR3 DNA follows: TGTGCCAGCAGTGAAGCGGGGGGGCCTCGAGAGCAGTACTTC. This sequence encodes CASSEAGGPREQYF.

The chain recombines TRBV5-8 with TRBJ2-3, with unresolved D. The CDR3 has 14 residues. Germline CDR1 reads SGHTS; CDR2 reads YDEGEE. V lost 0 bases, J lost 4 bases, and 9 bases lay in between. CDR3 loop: CASSLGVVSDTQYF. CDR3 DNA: TGTGCCAGCAGCTTGGGTGTGGTCTCAGATACGCAGTATTTT.

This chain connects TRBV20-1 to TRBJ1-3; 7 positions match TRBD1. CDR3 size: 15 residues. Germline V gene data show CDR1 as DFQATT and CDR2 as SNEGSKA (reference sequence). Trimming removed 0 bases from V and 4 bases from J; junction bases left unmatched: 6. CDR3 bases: TGCAGTGCTAGAGAGCCCAAGGGGGCAGGAAACACCATATATTTT. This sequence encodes CSAREPKGAGNTIYF.

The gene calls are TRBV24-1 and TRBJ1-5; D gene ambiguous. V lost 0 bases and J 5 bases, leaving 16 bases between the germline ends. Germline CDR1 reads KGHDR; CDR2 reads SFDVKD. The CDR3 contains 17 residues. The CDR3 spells CATSDLLFRERDQPQHF. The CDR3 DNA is TGTGCCACCAGTGATTTGCTATTCCGCGAGCGAGATCAGCCCCAGCATTTT.

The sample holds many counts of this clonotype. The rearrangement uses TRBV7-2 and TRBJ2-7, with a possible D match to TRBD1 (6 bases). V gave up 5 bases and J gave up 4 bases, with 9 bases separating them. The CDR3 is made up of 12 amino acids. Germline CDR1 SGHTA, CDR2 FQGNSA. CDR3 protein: CASSRGGYEQYF. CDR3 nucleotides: TGTGCCAGCAGCCGAGGGGGTTACGAGCAGTACTTC.

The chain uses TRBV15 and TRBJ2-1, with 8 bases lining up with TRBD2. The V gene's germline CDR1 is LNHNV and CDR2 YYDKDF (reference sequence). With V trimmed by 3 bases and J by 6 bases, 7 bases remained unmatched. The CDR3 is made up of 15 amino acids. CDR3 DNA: TGTGCCACCAGCAGGGGAGGCGGGGGGACCAATGAGCAGTTCTTC. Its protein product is CATSRGGGGTNEQFF.

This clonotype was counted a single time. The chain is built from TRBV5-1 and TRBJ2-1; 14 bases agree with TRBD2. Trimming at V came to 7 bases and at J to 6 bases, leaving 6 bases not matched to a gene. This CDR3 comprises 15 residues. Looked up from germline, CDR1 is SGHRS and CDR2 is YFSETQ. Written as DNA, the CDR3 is TGCGCCAGCGGACTGACTAGCGGGGGGGGCAATGAGCAGTTCTTC. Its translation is CASGLTSGGGNEQFF.

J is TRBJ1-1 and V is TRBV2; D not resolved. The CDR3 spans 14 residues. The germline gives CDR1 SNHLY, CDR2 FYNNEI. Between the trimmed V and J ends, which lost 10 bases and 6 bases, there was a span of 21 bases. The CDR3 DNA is TGTGCCATCAGAGAGGACGGCCGTGGGTCTGAAGCTTTCTTT. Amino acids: CAIREDGRGSEAFF. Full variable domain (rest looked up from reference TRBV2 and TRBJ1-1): EPEVTQTPSHQVTQMGQEVILRCVPISNHLYFYWYRQILGQKVEFLVSFYNNEISEKSEIFDDQFSVERPDGSNFTLKIRSTKLEDSAMYFCAIREDGRGSEAFFGQGTRLTVV.